This T cell receptor (beta chain) was identified during a study of OX40 agonist ivuxolimab in advanced cancers. Study-level information: Patients got intravenous ivuxolimab at 0.01 to 10 mg/kg every 2 weeks.

This table comes from immunoSEQ multiplex PCR, and its TCRdb copy is limited to in-frame clones, with some not included. Of tens of thousands of clones in the sample, about 90% were seen once. Of note for this clone: As yet, its antigen is unknown.

General study results and limits: No determination was made of the antigen specificity of the expanded peripheral T cells.

Specimen: CD4+ or CD8+ T cells sorted from blood, collected in a trial of the OX40 agonist ivuxolimab. The clonotype originates from an adult with an advanced solid tumor such as melanoma, head and neck, liver or kidney cancer.

CDR3 loop: CASSAVAGVTDTQYF. Here the CDR3 DNA reads TGTGCCAGCAGCGCGGTAGCGGGAGTTACTGATACGCAGTATTTT. The chain carries TRBV7-3 and TRBJ2-3, with 9 positions matching TRBD2. Losses at the gene ends were 5 bases for V and 6 bases for J; bases not matched to a gene: 9. The CDR3 sequence is 15 residues long. Germline V CDR1 and CDR2: SGHTA, FQGTGA.